The 9 T cell receptor beta chains given below trace back to one sample, sequenced in a study of cytomegalovirus exposure and HLA in healthy donors. The PCR employed 60 Vbeta primers together with 13 Jbeta primers. Sequencing was performed with immunoSEQ multiplex PCR; in TCRdb, only in-frame clones are kept and a portion is missing. Of around 150,000 clones listed, about 74% were seen once; the top ten hold 3% to 3.5%. Sequencing was carried out using PBMCs. Every receptor here comes from a male donor in good health and CMV-seronegative.

J is TRBJ1-2 and V is TRBV5-6; D is unclear. This CDR3 is 17 amino acids long. CDR1 is SGHDT and CDR2 is YYEEEE in the germline V gene. The germline V and J ends were trimmed by 5 bases and 1 base, with 21 bases remaining between them. In DNA, the CDR3 is TGTGCCAGCAGTGGGAGGGAACGCATCCTACTTAACTATGGCTACACCTTC. Its protein product is CASSGRERILLNYGYTF.

This clone was found a few times. This sample includes further DNA sequences coding for the same CDR3. The chain joins TRBV5-1 to TRBJ2-3, with 8 bases identical to TRBD2. Germline trimming cut 2 bases from V and 3 bases from J; bases unmatched to any gene: 5. CDR1 SGHRS and CDR2 YFSETQ come from the germline V gene. The CDR3 is 15 residues long. DNA of the CDR3: TGCGCCAGCAGCTTTACCGGGGGGGCGACAGATACGCAGTATTTT. Translation: CASSFTGGATDTQYF. The whole variable domain, remainder taken from reference TRBV5-1 and TRBJ2-3, is KAGVTQTPRYLIKTRGQQVTLSCSPISGHRSVSWYQQTPGQGLQFLFEYFSETQRNKGNFPGRFSGRQFSNSRSEMNVSTLELGDSALYLCASSFTGGATDTQYFGPGTRLTVL.

The chain is built from TRBV2 and TRBJ2-5; 9 positions match TRBD2. This CDR3 has 15 residues. Per germline, CDR1 SNHLY and CDR2 FYNNEI. After removal of 7 bases from V and 5 bases from J, the junction contained 11 bases not matched to a gene. The CDR3 here is CASNPLAGRAETQYF. The CDR3 DNA reads TGTGCCAGCAACCCCCTAGCGGGGCGGGCGGAGACCCAGTACTTC.

This clone was detected only a few times. This chain uses TRBV5-1 with TRBJ2-2; TRBD1 aligns across 8 bases. CDR3 length: 16 amino acids. J lost 1 base, V lost 4 bases, and 6 bases had no gene match. Germline V gene lookup returns CDR1 SGHRS and CDR2 YFSETQ. CDR3 protein: CASSPGGTGNTGELFF. Written as DNA, the CDR3 is TGCGCCAGCAGCCCAGGGGGGACAGGGAACACCGGGGAGCTGTTTTTT.

The table lists this clone with a few counts. The V gene is TRBV4-1, the J gene TRBJ2-7; 7 nucleotides agree with TRBD1. The V and J ends lost 6 bases and 0 bases, in that order; junction bases with no gene match: 11. The CDR3 has 16 residues. Germline V gene data show CDR1 as MGHRA and CDR2 as YSYEKL. DNA for the CDR3: TGCGCCAGCAGACCCCGGACAGGCAATAGCTCCTACGAGCAGTACTTC. Translation: CASRPRTGNSSYEQYF.

This clone was seen more than once but under ten times. The gene calls are TRBV6-4 and TRBJ2-3; 8 positions agree with TRBD1. Germline V gene lookup returns CDR1 MRHNA and CDR2 SNTAGT. Trimming removed 3 bases from V and 3 bases from J; junction bases left unmatched: 2. The CDR3 runs to 14 residues. The CDR3 bases are TGTGCCAGCAGTGAGGACAGGGCTACAGATACGCAGTATTTT. Its translation is CASSEDRATDTQYF.

This clone appeared a single time. The same CDR3 also results from other DNA sequences found in this sample. This sequence joins TRBV27 and TRBJ2-7; 11 nucleotides line up with TRBD2. The germline gives CDR1 MNHEY, CDR2 SMNVEV (reference sequence). CDR3 length: 17 residues. The V segment lost 4 bases and the J segment 7 bases; nucleotides outside the gene matches: 15. The CDR3, as DNA: TGTGCCAGCAGTTCACTAGCGGGAGTGCCCCGGCCGCGAGAGCAGTACTTC. Its protein is CASSSLAGVPRPREQYF.

V and J are TRBV27 and TRBJ2-1, with D possibly TRBD2 on 6 matching bases. V dropped 2 bases and J dropped 0 bases, with 11 bases sitting between them. The CDR3 length is 16 residues. Germline V gene lookup returns CDR1 MNHEY and CDR2 SMNVEV (reference sequence). The DNA of the CDR3 is TGTGCCAGCAGTTTACGGGACGGGAGCTCCTACAATGAGCAGTTCTTC. It yields the protein CASSLRDGSSYNEQFF.

This clone was counted between two and nine times. J is TRBJ1-2 and V is TRBV2; no firm D call. This CDR3 is 13 amino acids long. The germline V and J ends were trimmed by 8 bases and 4 bases, with 14 bases remaining between them. CDR1 is SNHLY and CDR2 is FYNNEI in the germline V gene. Here the CDR3 reads CASLGLMGYGYTF. The CDR3 DNA follows: TGTGCCAGCCTAGGACTCATGGGCTATGGCTACACCTTC.